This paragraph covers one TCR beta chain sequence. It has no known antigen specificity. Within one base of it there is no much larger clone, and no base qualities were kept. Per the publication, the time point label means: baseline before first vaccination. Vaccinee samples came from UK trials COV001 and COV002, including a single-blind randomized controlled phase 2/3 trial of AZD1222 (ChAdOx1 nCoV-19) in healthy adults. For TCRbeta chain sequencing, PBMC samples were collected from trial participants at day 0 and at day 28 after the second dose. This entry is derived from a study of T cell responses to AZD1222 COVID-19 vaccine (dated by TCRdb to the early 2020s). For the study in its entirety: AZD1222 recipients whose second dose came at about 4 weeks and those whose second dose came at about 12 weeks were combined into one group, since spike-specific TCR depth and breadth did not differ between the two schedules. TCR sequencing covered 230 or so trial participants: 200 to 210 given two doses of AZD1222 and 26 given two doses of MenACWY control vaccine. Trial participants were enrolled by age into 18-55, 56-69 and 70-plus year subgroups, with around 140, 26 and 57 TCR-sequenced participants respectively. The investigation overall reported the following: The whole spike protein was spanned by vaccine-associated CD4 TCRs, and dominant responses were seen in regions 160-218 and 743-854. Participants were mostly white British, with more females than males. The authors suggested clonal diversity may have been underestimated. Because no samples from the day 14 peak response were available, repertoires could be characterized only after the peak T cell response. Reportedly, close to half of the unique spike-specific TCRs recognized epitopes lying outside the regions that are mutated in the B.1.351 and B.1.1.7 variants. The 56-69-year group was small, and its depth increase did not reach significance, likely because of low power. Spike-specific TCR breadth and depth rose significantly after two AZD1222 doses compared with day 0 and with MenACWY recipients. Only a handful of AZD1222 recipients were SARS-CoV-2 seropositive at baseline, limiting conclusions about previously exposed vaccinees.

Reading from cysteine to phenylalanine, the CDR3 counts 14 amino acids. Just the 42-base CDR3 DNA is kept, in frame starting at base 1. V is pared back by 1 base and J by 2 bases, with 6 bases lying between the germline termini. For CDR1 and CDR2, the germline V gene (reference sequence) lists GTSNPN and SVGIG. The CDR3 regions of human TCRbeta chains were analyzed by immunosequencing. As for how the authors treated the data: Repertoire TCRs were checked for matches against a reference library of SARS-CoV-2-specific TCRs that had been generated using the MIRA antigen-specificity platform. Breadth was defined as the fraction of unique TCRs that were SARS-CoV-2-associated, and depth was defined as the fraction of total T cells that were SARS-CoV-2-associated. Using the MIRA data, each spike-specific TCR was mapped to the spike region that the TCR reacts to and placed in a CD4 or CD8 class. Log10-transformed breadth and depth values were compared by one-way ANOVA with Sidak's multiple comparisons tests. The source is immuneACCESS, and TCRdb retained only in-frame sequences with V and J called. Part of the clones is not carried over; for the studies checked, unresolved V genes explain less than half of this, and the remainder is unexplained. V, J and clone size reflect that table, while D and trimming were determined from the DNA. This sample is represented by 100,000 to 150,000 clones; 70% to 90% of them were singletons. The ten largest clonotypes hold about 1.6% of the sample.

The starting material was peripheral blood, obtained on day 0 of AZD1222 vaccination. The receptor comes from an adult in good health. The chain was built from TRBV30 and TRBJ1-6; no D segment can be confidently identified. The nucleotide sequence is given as TGTGCCTGGAGTGCGGGGACCTATAATTCACCCCTCCACTTT. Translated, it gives CAWSAGTYNSPLHF.